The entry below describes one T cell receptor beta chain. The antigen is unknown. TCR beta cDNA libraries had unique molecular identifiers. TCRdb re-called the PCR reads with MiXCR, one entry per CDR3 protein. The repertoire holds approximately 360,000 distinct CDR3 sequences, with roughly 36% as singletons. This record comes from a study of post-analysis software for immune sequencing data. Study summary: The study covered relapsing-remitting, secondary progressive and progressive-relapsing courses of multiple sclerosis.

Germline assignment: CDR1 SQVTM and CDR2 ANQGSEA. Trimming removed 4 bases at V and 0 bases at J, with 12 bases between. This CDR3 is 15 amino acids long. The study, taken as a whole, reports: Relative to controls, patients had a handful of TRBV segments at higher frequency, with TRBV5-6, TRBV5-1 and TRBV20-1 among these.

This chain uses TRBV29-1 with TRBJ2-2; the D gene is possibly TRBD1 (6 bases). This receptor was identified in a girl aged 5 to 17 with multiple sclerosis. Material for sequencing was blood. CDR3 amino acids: CSVAQTGANTGELFF. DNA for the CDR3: TGCAGCGTTGCCCAGACAGGAGCGAACACCGGGGAGCTGTTTTTT.